A selection of T cell receptor beta chains follows, all from one sample in a study of blood T cells in healthy people across ages. A single record per CDR3 protein comes from TCRdb applying MiXCR to the 5' RACE reads. In the table there are roughly 1,300,000 distinct CDR3 sequences, 45% to 70% of which are singletons. Sequences were obtained from blood. These receptor sequences come from a man younger than 35 in good health. CDR3s include the opening cysteine and the closing phenylalanine or tryptophan. The order of the fields is D gene, J gene, V gene, clone size, CDR3 length, CDR3 protein, CDR3 DNA. The D gene is left open where the match is weak. Some rows have no size entry. The others give once, few or many, or a class for an expanded clone.

d_gene: -; j_gene: TRBJ2-7; v_gene: TRBV6-5; abundance: few; len: 13; CDR3aa: CASSYNQDYEQYF; CDR3nt: TGTGCCAGCAGTTACAATCAGGACTACGAGCAGTACTTC
d_gene: -; j_gene: TRBJ2-1; v_gene: TRBV20-1; abundance: -; len: 14; CDR3aa: CSARDRSADNEQFF; CDR3nt: TGCAGTGCTAGAGATAGGAGCGCCGATAATGAGCAGTTCTTC
d_gene: TRBD1; j_gene: TRBJ1-1; v_gene: TRBV29-1; abundance: -; len: 13; CDR3aa: CSVVGQWETEAFF; CDR3nt: TGCAGCGTTGTGGGACAGTGGGAAACTGAAGCTTTCTTT
d_gene: -; j_gene: TRBJ1-1; v_gene: TRBV28; abundance: -; len: 16; CDR3aa: CASRFGNFRGPREAFF; CDR3nt: TGTGCCAGCAGATTTGGGAACTTCCGGGGGCCTAGAGAAGCTTTCTTT
d_gene: -; j_gene: TRBJ2-7; v_gene: TRBV20-1; abundance: -; len: 11; CDR3aa: CSGGTTYEQYF; CDR3nt: TGCAGTGGCGGGACCACCTACGAGCAGTACTTC
d_gene: -; j_gene: TRBJ1-1; v_gene: TRBV27; abundance: few; len: 13; CDR3aa: CASSLSYRTEAFF; CDR3nt: TGTGCCAGCAGTTTATCTTACCGCACTGAAGCTTTCTTT
d_gene: TRBD1; j_gene: TRBJ2-7; v_gene: TRBV6-2/TRBV6-3; abundance: few; len: 14; CDR3aa: CASSFDRGAYEQYF; CDR3nt: TGTGCCAGCAGCTTCGACAGGGGGGCCTACGAGCAGTACTTC
d_gene: TRBD2; j_gene: TRBJ2-7; v_gene: TRBV3-1; abundance: -; len: 16; CDR3aa: CASSQGPSGSAYEQYF; CDR3nt: TGTGCCAGCAGCCAAGGACCTAGCGGGTCAGCCTACGAGCAGTACTTC
d_gene: -; j_gene: TRBJ2-7; v_gene: TRBV20-1; abundance: few; len: 11; CDR3aa: CSAYDYYEQYF; CDR3nt: TGCAGTGCTTATGACTATTACGAGCAGTACTTC
d_gene: -; j_gene: TRBJ2-1; v_gene: TRBV4-1; abundance: -; len: 14; CDR3aa: CASSPKEGGVEQFF; CDR3nt: TGCGCCAGCAGCCCGAAGGAGGGGGGGGTTGAGCAGTTCTTC
d_gene: -; j_gene: TRBJ1-5; v_gene: TRBV28; abundance: -; len: 14; CDR3aa: CASSFSRSNQPQHF; CDR3nt: TGTGCCAGCAGTTTTTCCAGATCAAATCAGCCCCAGCATTTT
d_gene: TRBD1; j_gene: TRBJ2-6; v_gene: TRBV6-5; abundance: few; len: 15; CDR3aa: CASSRDRAGANVLTF; CDR3nt: TGTGCCAGCAGCAGAGACAGGGCTGGGGCCAACGTCCTGACTTTC
d_gene: TRBD2; j_gene: TRBJ2-1; v_gene: TRBV20-1; abundance: -; len: 15; CDR3aa: CSANPGRGDYNEQFF; CDR3nt: TGCAGTGCAAACCCGGGGCGGGGGGACTACAATGAGCAGTTCTTC
d_gene: -; j_gene: TRBJ2-7; v_gene: TRBV4-3; abundance: -; len: 15; CDR3aa: CASSQEPDSSYEQYF; CDR3nt: TGCGCCAGCAGCCAAGAGCCGGACTCCAGCTACGAGCAGTACTTC
d_gene: TRBD1; j_gene: TRBJ1-6; v_gene: TRBV20-1; abundance: -; len: 14; CDR3aa: CSTSDRADNSPLHF; CDR3nt: TGCAGTACCTCCGACAGGGCGGATAATTCACCCCTCCACTTT
d_gene: -; j_gene: TRBJ2-4; v_gene: TRBV7-2; abundance: few; len: 13; CDR3aa: CASSPETARDQYF; CDR3nt: TGTGCCAGCAGCCCAGAGACAGCCCGAGACCAGTACTTC
d_gene: TRBD1; j_gene: TRBJ2-5; v_gene: TRBV6-5; abundance: few; len: 15; CDR3aa: CASSSPGQGGGEQYF; CDR3nt: TGTGCCAGCAGTTCTCCGGGACAGGGAGGAGGGGAGCAGTACTTC
d_gene: -; j_gene: TRBJ2-7; v_gene: TRBV28; abundance: -; len: 14; CDR3aa: CASSVGTPSYEQYF; CDR3nt: TGTGCCAGCAGTGTAGGGACACCTAGCTACGAGCAGTACTTC
d_gene: -; j_gene: TRBJ1-4; v_gene: TRBV7-9; abundance: few; len: 12; CDR3aa: CASSYLSEKLFF; CDR3nt: TGTGCCAGCAGCTATCTCTCCGAAAAACTGTTTTTT
d_gene: -; j_gene: TRBJ2-3; v_gene: TRBV27; abundance: few; len: 15; CDR3aa: CASSLVGGATDTQYF; CDR3nt: TGTGCCAGCAGTTTGGTTGGTGGGGCCACAGATACGCAGTATTTT
d_gene: -; j_gene: TRBJ1-1; v_gene: TRBV4-1; abundance: -; len: 14; CDR3aa: CASSQRTLNTEAFF; CDR3nt: TGCGCCAGCAGCCAAAGGACATTGAACACTGAAGCTTTCTTT
d_gene: -; j_gene: TRBJ2-3; v_gene: TRBV20-1; abundance: -; len: 15; CDR3aa: CSARDLGRGTDTQYF; CDR3nt: TGCAGTGCTAGAGATTTGGGCAGGGGAACAGATACGCAGTATTTT
d_gene: -; j_gene: TRBJ2-3; v_gene: TRBV6-1; abundance: -; len: 14; CDR3aa: CASCRDPRTDTQYF; CDR3nt: TGTGCCAGCTGCCGGGACCCCCGCACAGATACGCAGTATTTT
d_gene: TRBD1; j_gene: TRBJ1-1; v_gene: TRBV5-1; abundance: -; len: 16; CDR3aa: CASSSGQYNTNTEAFF; CDR3nt: TGCGCCAGCAGCTCGGGACAGTACAATACGAACACTGAAGCTTTCTTT
d_gene: -; j_gene: TRBJ2-7; v_gene: TRBV20-1; abundance: few; len: 13; CDR3aa: CSARDPGRYEQYF; CDR3nt: TGCAGTGCTAGGGATCCAGGGCGCTACGAGCAGTACTTC
d_gene: TRBD2; j_gene: TRBJ2-1; v_gene: TRBV29-1; abundance: -; len: 14; CDR3aa: CSVDPGLGLNEQFF; CDR3nt: TGCAGCGTTGATCCGGGACTAGGCCTCAATGAGCAGTTCTTC
d_gene: -; j_gene: TRBJ2-7; v_gene: TRBV5-8; abundance: -; len: 16; CDR3aa: CASSSLTGITPYEQYF; CDR3nt: TGTGCCAGCAGCTCATTAACAGGGATAACCCCCTACGAGCAGTACTTC
d_gene: TRBD1; j_gene: TRBJ1-1; v_gene: TRBV5-1; abundance: -; len: 16; CDR3aa: CASRYTGEGMNTEAFF; CDR3nt: TGCGCCAGCAGATATACAGGGGAGGGGATGAACACTGAAGCTTTCTTT
d_gene: TRBD1; j_gene: TRBJ2-1; v_gene: TRBV20-1; abundance: once; len: 13; CDR3aa: CSVPGQGSHEQFF; CDR3nt: TGCAGTGTGCCGGGACAGGGTTCCCATGAGCAGTTCTTC